The present T cell receptor (beta chain) was sequenced within a study of cytomegalovirus exposure and HLA in healthy donors. Study results and limitations: Cytomegalovirus status was reportedly diagnosed by the classifier with high specificity and sensitivity. Researchers reported in a later analysis that a missense DCLRE1C variant was tied to TCR beta V- and J-gene trimming.

PCR amplification relied on 60 Vbeta primers (plus 13 Jbeta primers). Original processing methods: Among the unique TCR beta chains that a later analysis counted, about 81 million in all, 10 million to 13 million were shared. Clones were read by immunoSEQ multiplex PCR, and TCRdb kept only the in-frame ones, dropping some. V and J calls and clone size are those listed in that table; D and trimming were worked out from the DNA. The sample carries about 200,000 clones, about 86% recorded once. Concerning this clone itself: Its antigen is unidentified.

The V end lost 3 bases, the J end lost 4 bases, and 12 bases lay between the germline ends. Germline values: CDR1 LNHDA, CDR2 SQIVND (reference sequence). The CDR3 sequence is 14 residues long. The J gene is TRBJ1-1, the V gene TRBV19; D might be TRBD1 (6 bases). Sample: PBMCs. This clonotype originated in a woman aged 25-40 years in good health and CMV-seronegative. The CDR3 DNA follows: TGTGCCAGTAGTATTATACAGGGTGGCACTGAAGCTTTCTTT. The encoded protein is CASSIIQGGTEAFF.